Listed below are T cell receptor beta chains from one sample, sequenced in a study of patients and donors after allogeneic stem cell transplantation. MiXCR, applied by TCRdb to the RT-PCR reads, yields one record per CDR3 protein. Here the sample spans some 150,000 distinct CDR3 sequences, about two fifths being singletons. Sequencing was carried out using blood, either unsorted or a sorted T cell fraction (not recorded which). The receptors shown here come from a human donor who was either an allogeneic HSCT recipient or a stem cell or donor lymphocyte infusion donor (not recorded which). It is not recorded whose cells these are; they may come from a transplant donor. CDR3s include the opening cysteine and the closing phenylalanine or tryptophan. Each record gives: V gene, clone size, J gene, D gene, CDR3 DNA, CDR3 protein. The D gene is left open where the match is weak. The size field is filled for only some rows; it gives once, few, many or a size class.

V gene: TRBV27; clone size: -; J gene: TRBJ1-1; D gene: -; CDR3 DNA: TGTGCCAGCAGTTTGTTACAGGGTAGGACAACTGAAGCTTTCTTT; CDR3 protein: CASSLLQGRTTEAFF
V gene: TRBV12-3/TRBV12-4; clone size: few; J gene: TRBJ1-1; D gene: -; CDR3 DNA: TGTGCCAGCAGCCGAAGCGGAGGGTTGAACACTGAAGCTTTCTTT; CDR3 protein: CASSRSGGLNTEAFF
V gene: TRBV6-1; clone size: few; J gene: TRBJ1-1; D gene: TRBD1; CDR3 DNA: TGTGCCAGCAGTGAAGGGGGGGACAGGGTCTACTCTGAAGCTTTCTTT; CDR3 protein: CASSEGGDRVYSEAFF
V gene: TRBV5-1; clone size: -; J gene: TRBJ2-1; D gene: TRBD1; CDR3 DNA: TGCGCCAGCAGCTGGGGGACAGGGGAAGAGGTGCAGTTCTTC; CDR3 protein: CASSWGTGEEVQFF
V gene: TRBV12-3/TRBV12-4; clone size: few; J gene: TRBJ2-5; D gene: -; CDR3 DNA: TGTGCCAGCAGTCCTTCGGGACGGCTAAAGTACTTC; CDR3 protein: CASSPSGRLKYF
V gene: TRBV12-3/TRBV12-4; clone size: -; J gene: TRBJ1-3; D gene: TRBD1; CDR3 DNA: TGTGCCAGCAGTTTCAGGGGGACAGGTCCTGGAAACACCATATATTTT; CDR3 protein: CASSFRGTGPGNTIYF
V gene: TRBV24-1; clone size: -; J gene: TRBJ2-7; D gene: -; CDR3 DNA: TGTGCCACCAGTGCAGGCTGGGACGAGCAGTACTTC; CDR3 protein: CATSAGWDEQYF
V gene: TRBV10-3; clone size: -; J gene: TRBJ2-3; D gene: TRBD2; CDR3 DNA: TGTGCCATCAGTGTTGCGACTAGCGGCACAGATACGCAGTATTTT; CDR3 protein: CAISVATSGTDTQYF
V gene: TRBV12-3/TRBV12-4; clone size: -; J gene: TRBJ2-7; D gene: -; CDR3 DNA: TGTGCCAGCAGTTTCGGGGTTTTGGACGAGCAGTACTTC; CDR3 protein: CASSFGVLDEQYF
V gene: TRBV28; clone size: -; J gene: TRBJ2-7; D gene: TRBD1; CDR3 DNA: TGTGCCAGCTCCTTGAGGACAGGGAGCTACGAGCAGTACTTC; CDR3 protein: CASSLRTGSYEQYF
V gene: TRBV5-5; clone size: -; J gene: TRBJ1-1; D gene: TRBD1; CDR3 DNA: TGTGCCAGCAAGATGACAGGGGATAACACTGAAGCTTTCTTT; CDR3 protein: CASKMTGDNTEAFF
V gene: TRBV7-9; clone size: -; J gene: TRBJ1-5; D gene: TRBD1; CDR3 DNA: TGTGCCAGCAGCAACGCCGGTAGGACAGGGCGTCAGCCCCAGCATTTT; CDR3 protein: CASSNAGRTGRQPQHF
V gene: TRBV7-6; clone size: -; J gene: TRBJ1-1; D gene: TRBD1; CDR3 DNA: TGTGCCAGCAGTTTACGGGGACAGGAGACTGAAGCTTTCTTT; CDR3 protein: CASSLRGQETEAFF
V gene: TRBV3-1; clone size: -; J gene: TRBJ2-5; D gene: -; CDR3 DNA: TGTGCCAGCAGCCAGTTGACGCCTTTTAGCAGAGAGACCCAGTACTTC; CDR3 protein: CASSQLTPFSRETQYF
V gene: TRBV6-6; clone size: -; J gene: TRBJ1-6; D gene: -; CDR3 DNA: TGTGCCAGCAGCGCCCAGCGGGGGGATAATTCACCCCTCCACTTT; CDR3 protein: CASSAQRGDNSPLHF
V gene: TRBV28; clone size: -; J gene: TRBJ1-1; D gene: -; CDR3 DNA: TGTGCCAGCAGTTTAGGGGTCCTCGGAGCTTTCTTT; CDR3 protein: CASSLGVLGAFF
V gene: TRBV7-9; clone size: -; J gene: TRBJ1-6; D gene: -; CDR3 DNA: TGTGCCAGCAGCTTAGCCCAGGGGCCAGGAGGTAATTCACCCCTCCACTTT; CDR3 protein: CASSLAQGPGGNSPLHF
V gene: TRBV12-3/TRBV12-4; clone size: few; J gene: TRBJ1-6; D gene: -; CDR3 DNA: TGTGCCAGCAGTTTGGAGGGAAGGAATAATTCACCCCTCCACTTT; CDR3 protein: CASSLEGRNNSPLHF
V gene: TRBV12-3/TRBV12-4; clone size: few; J gene: TRBJ1-1; D gene: -; CDR3 DNA: TGTGCCAGCAGTTTACGGGGGGCGCGCACTGAAGCTTTCTTT; CDR3 protein: CASSLRGARTEAFF
V gene: TRBV10-3; clone size: few; J gene: TRBJ1-1; D gene: -; CDR3 DNA: TGTGCCATCAGTGAGTCGAAAACAACTGAAGCTTTCTTT; CDR3 protein: CAISESKTTEAFF
V gene: TRBV30; clone size: -; J gene: TRBJ1-5; D gene: -; CDR3 DNA: TGTGCCTGGAGTGATGGGAGCAATCAGCCCCAGCATTTT; CDR3 protein: CAWSDGSNQPQHF
V gene: TRBV27; clone size: -; J gene: TRBJ2-1; D gene: -; CDR3 DNA: TGTGCCAGCAGTCCCCGGGCAGGGCCTGATTACAATGAGCAGTTCTTC; CDR3 protein: CASSPRAGPDYNEQFF
V gene: TRBV10-3; clone size: few; J gene: TRBJ1-3; D gene: -; CDR3 DNA: TGTGCCACCACGGACCTCTCTGGAAACACCATATATTTT; CDR3 protein: CATTDLSGNTIYF
V gene: TRBV5-1; clone size: many; J gene: TRBJ2-2; D gene: -; CDR3 DNA: TGCGCCAGCAGCTTAGAGGACACCGGGGAGCTGTTTTTT; CDR3 protein: CASSLEDTGELFF
V gene: TRBV6-2/TRBV6-3; clone size: -; J gene: TRBJ2-3; D gene: -; CDR3 DNA: TGTGCCAGCACCCTCCCGGGACGGACAGATACGCAGTATTTT; CDR3 protein: CASTLPGRTDTQYF
V gene: TRBV9; clone size: -; J gene: TRBJ2-6; D gene: -; CDR3 DNA: TGTGCCAGCAGCGCAAACAGGGTAGCCAACGTCCTGACTTTC; CDR3 protein: CASSANRVANVLTF
V gene: TRBV5-1; clone size: few; J gene: TRBJ2-1; D gene: TRBD2; CDR3 DNA: TGCGCCAGCAGCTACGGACTAGCGGGGGGAAGGTATGAGCAGTTCTTC; CDR3 protein: CASSYGLAGGRYEQFF
V gene: TRBV7-9; clone size: -; J gene: TRBJ1-6; D gene: TRBD1; CDR3 DNA: TGTGCCAGCTCTGATGTGCGGGACAGGGCCGAAACCCTCCACTTT; CDR3 protein: CASSDVRDRAETLHF
V gene: TRBV12-3/TRBV12-4; clone size: few; J gene: TRBJ2-5; D gene: TRBD1; CDR3 DNA: TGTGCCAGCAGTTTTGGACAGGGGATCGCAGAGACCCAGTACTTC; CDR3 protein: CASSFGQGIAETQYF
V gene: TRBV4-2; clone size: -; J gene: TRBJ1-1; D gene: -; CDR3 DNA: TGTGCCAGCAGCCCTCAGGGAAAGGCTGAAGCTTTCTTT; CDR3 protein: CASSPQGKAEAFF
V gene: TRBV9; clone size: -; J gene: TRBJ1-1; D gene: -; CDR3 DNA: TGTGCCAGCAGCGTAAGGCCCGAAGGGGCGGTGACTGAAGCTTTCTTT; CDR3 protein: CASSVRPEGAVTEAFF
V gene: TRBV5-1; clone size: -; J gene: TRBJ1-2; D gene: -; CDR3 DNA: TGCGCCAGCAGCTTGGCCTACAGGGAGCTCTATGGCTACACCTTC; CDR3 protein: CASSLAYRELYGYTF
V gene: TRBV19; clone size: -; J gene: TRBJ1-1; D gene: TRBD1; CDR3 DNA: TGTGCCAGTAGTCCAACGACAGGGCTTGAAGCTTTCTTT; CDR3 protein: CASSPTTGLEAFF
V gene: TRBV20-1; clone size: -; J gene: TRBJ1-1; D gene: -; CDR3 DNA: TGCAGTGCTAGTCCCCCGGGCGATATTGAAGCTTTCTTT; CDR3 protein: CSASPPGDIEAFF
V gene: TRBV7-9; clone size: -; J gene: TRBJ2-1; D gene: TRBD2; CDR3 DNA: TGTGCCAGCAGCCCTAGCGGGCTCTACAATGAGCAGTTCTTC; CDR3 protein: CASSPSGLYNEQFF
V gene: TRBV28; clone size: few; J gene: TRBJ2-7; D gene: TRBD1; CDR3 DNA: TGTGCCAGCAGTTTATTCAGGGGGAGCTCCTACGAGCAGTACTTC; CDR3 protein: CASSLFRGSSYEQYF
V gene: TRBV12-3/TRBV12-4; clone size: -; J gene: TRBJ1-6; D gene: TRBD1; CDR3 DNA: TGTGCCAGTGGGGACAGGTCCTATAATTCACCCCTCCACTTT; CDR3 protein: CASGDRSYNSPLHF
V gene: TRBV9; clone size: few; J gene: TRBJ1-3; D gene: -; CDR3 DNA: TGTGCCAGCAGCGCCCCAGTGGGGGACCGGTACTCTGGAAACACCATATATTTT; CDR3 protein: CASSAPVGDRYSGNTIYF
V gene: TRBV3-1; clone size: -; J gene: TRBJ2-4; D gene: TRBD2; CDR3 DNA: TGTGCCAGCAGCTCTACTAGCGGCATTCAGTACTTC; CDR3 protein: CASSSTSGIQYF
V gene: TRBV12-3/TRBV12-4; clone size: few; J gene: TRBJ2-1; D gene: -; CDR3 DNA: TGTGCCAGCAGTCGCCCCAAAAGTAACAATGAGCAGTTCTTC; CDR3 protein: CASSRPKSNNEQFF
V gene: TRBV27; clone size: few; J gene: TRBJ1-5; D gene: -; CDR3 DNA: TGTGCCAGCAGTTTCCGGGGTGGCAATCAGCCCCAGCATTTT; CDR3 protein: CASSFRGGNQPQHF
V gene: TRBV28; clone size: -; J gene: TRBJ2-2; D gene: -; CDR3 DNA: TGTGCCAGCAGCTTTGGGCGGGGATCGAACACCGGGGAGCTGTTTTTT; CDR3 protein: CASSFGRGSNTGELFF
V gene: TRBV7-7; clone size: -; J gene: TRBJ1-6; D gene: -; CDR3 DNA: TGTGCTAGCAGCCAGGACAGAAATTCACCCCTCCACTTT; CDR3 protein: CASSQDRNSPLHF